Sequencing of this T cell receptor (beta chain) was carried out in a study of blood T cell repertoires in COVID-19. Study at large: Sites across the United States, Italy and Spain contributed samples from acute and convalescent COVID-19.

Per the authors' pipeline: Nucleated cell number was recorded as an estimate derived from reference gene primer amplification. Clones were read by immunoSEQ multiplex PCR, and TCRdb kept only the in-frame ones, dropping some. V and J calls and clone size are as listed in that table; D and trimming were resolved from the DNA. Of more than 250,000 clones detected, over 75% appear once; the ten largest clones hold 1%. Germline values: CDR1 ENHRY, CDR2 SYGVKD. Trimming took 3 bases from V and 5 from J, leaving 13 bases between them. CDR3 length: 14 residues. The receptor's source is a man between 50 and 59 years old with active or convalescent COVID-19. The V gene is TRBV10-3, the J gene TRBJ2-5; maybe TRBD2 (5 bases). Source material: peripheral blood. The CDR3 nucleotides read TGTGCCATCAGTGAAGGACTTCTCATCGAGACCCAGTACTTC. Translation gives CAISEGLLIETQYF.